Detailed here is one T cell receptor (beta chain). Its matching antigen is unknown. The read halts 3 residues ahead of the CDR3 end, with the missing end drawn from the germline J gene. The data were obtained in a study of T cell clonality in common variable immunodeficiency. Whole-study results and caveats: Fewer deletions and N-nucleotide insertions were reportedly seen in common variable immunodeficiency TCR beta sequences. Compared with healthy controls, CVID subjects showed increased TCRbeta clonality, mostly in about a third.

CVID subjects were neither ill nor on immunomodulatory or immunosuppressive medication at sampling. Each donor provided 5 to 8 ml of heparinized whole blood. Germline loops: CDR1 WNHNN, CDR2 SYGVQD (reference sequence). J gave up 9 bases and V 4 bases, and 10 bases lay outside the gene matches. CDR3 size: 17 residues. Sequencing input was equivalent genomic DNA from CVID and controls. The data were produced by immunoSEQ multiplex PCR, yet TCRdb's version contains in-frame clones alone and is incomplete. The repertoire yields about 34,000 clones, none seen only once; the top ten contain about 29%. The specimen sequenced was peripheral blood mononuclear cells. The gene calls are TRBV10-1 and TRBJ2-1; 15 bases map to TRBD2. The origin of this receptor is a human donor with common variable immunodeficiency. CDR3: CASSGSRTSGRGVEQFF. The sequenced part of the CDR3 DNA is TGCGCCAGCAGTGGCTCAAGGACTAGCGGGAGGGGGGTTGAG.